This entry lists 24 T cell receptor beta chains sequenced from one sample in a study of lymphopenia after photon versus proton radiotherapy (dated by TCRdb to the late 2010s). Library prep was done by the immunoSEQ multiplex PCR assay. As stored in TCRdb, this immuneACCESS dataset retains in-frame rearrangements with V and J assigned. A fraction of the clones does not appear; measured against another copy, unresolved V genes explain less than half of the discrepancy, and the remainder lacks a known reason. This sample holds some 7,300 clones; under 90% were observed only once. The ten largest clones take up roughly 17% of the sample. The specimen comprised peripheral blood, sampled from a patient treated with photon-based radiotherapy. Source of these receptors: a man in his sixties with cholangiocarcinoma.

CDR3 region: CASSILSGTGYGYTF. CDR3 bases: TGTGCCAGCAGTATACTATCCGGGACGGGCTATGGCTACACCTTC. The chain carries TRBV6-5 and TRBJ1-2; possible D gene TRBD1, 5 bases. Looked up from germline, CDR1 is MNHEY and CDR2 is SVGAGI. Trimming stripped 5 bases from V and 4 bases from J, with 17 bases between. This CDR3 contains 15 residues.

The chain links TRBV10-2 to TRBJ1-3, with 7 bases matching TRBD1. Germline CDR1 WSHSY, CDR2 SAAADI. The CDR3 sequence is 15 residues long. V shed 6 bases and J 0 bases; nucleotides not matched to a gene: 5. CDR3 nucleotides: TGCGCCAGCAGAGGAAACAGGGGCTCTGGAAACACCATATATTTT. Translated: CASRGNRGSGNTIYF.

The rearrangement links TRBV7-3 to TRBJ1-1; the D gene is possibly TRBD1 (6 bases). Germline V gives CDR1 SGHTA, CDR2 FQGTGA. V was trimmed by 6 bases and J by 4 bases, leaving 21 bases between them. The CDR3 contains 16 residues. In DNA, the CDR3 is TGTGCCAGCAGAAGGTCGGGAGAACAGGGTGCCACTGAAGCTTTCTTT. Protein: CASRRSGEQGATEAFF.

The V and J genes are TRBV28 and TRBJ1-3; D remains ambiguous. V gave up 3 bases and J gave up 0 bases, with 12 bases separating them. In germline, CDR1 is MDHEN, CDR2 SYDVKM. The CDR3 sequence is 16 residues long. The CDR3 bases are TGTGCCAGCAGTTTGTCAGTATCCGGCTCTGGAAACACCATATATTTT. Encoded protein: CASSLSVSGSGNTIYF. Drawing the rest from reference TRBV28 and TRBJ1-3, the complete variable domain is DVKVTQSSRYLVKRTGEKVFLECVQDMDHENMFWYRQDPGLGLRLIYFSYDVKMKEKGDIPEGYSVSREKKERFSLILESASTNQTSMYLCASSLSVSGSGNTIYFGEGSWLTVV.

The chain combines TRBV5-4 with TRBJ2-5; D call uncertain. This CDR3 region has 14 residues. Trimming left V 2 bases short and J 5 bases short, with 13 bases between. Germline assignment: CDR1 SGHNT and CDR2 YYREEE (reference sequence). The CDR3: CASSFGLGRETQYF. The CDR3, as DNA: TGTGCCAGCAGCTTTGGTCTAGGCCGGGAGACCCAGTACTTC.

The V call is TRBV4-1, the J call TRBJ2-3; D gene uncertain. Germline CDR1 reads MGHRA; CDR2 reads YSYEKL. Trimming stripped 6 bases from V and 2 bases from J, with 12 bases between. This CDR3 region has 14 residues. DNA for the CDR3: TGCGCCAGCAGTAGGGTATTGGTCACAGATACGCAGTATTTT. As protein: CASSRVLVTDTQYF.

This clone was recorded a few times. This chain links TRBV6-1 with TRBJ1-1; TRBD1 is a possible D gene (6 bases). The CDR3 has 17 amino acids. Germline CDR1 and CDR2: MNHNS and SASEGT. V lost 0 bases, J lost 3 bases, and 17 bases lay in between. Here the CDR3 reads CASSEAPRGAGDTEAFF. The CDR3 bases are TGTGCCAGCAGTGAAGCGCCCCGGGGGGCAGGGGACACTGAAGCTTTCTTT.

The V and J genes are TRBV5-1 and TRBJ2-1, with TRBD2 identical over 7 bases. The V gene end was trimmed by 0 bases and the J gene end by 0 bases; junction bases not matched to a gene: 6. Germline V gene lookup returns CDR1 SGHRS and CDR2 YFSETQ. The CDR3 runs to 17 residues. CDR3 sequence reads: CASSLAASGLSYNEQFF. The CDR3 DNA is TGCGCCAGCAGCTTGGCAGCTAGCGGCCTCTCCTACAATGAGCAGTTCTTC.

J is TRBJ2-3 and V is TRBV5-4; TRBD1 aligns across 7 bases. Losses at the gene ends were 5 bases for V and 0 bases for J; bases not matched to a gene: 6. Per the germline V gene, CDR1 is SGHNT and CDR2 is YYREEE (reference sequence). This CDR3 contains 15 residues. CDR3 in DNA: TGTGCCAGCAGTTCAGACAGGGATAGCACAGATACGCAGTATTTT. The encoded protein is CASSSDRDSTDTQYF.

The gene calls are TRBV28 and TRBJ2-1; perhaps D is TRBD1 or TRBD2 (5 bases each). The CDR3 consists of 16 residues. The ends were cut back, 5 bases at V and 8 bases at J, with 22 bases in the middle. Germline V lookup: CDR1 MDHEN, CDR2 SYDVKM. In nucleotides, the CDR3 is TGTGCCAGCAGTCCCCTCCGGGACCAGAGACCAGATGAGCAGTTCTTC. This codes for CASSPLRDQRPDEQFF.

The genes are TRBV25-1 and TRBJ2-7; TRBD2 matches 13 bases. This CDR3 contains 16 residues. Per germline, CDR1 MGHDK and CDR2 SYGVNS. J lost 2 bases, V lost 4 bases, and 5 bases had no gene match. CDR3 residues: CASSATGLAGTYEQYF. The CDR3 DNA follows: TGTGCCAGCAGTGCTACGGGACTAGCGGGGACCTACGAGCAGTACTTC.

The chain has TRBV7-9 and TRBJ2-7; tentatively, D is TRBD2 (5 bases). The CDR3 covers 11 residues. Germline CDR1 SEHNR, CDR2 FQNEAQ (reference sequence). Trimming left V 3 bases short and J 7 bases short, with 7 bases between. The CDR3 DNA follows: TGTGCCAGCAGCTTTCAGCGGGAGCAGTACTTC. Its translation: CASSFQREQYF.

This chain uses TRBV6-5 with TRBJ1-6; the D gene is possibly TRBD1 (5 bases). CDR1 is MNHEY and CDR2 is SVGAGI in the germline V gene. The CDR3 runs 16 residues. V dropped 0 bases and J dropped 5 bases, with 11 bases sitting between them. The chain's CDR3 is CASSYSRRGNNSPLHF. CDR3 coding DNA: TGTGCCAGCAGTTACTCGAGGCGGGGGAATAATTCACCCCTCCACTTT.

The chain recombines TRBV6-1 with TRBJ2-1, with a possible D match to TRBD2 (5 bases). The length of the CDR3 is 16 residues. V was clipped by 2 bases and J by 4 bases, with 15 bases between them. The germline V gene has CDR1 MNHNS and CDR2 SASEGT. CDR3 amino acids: CASSEFRASPYNEQFF. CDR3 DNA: TGTGCCAGCAGTGAATTTAGGGCTAGCCCATACAATGAGCAGTTCTTC.

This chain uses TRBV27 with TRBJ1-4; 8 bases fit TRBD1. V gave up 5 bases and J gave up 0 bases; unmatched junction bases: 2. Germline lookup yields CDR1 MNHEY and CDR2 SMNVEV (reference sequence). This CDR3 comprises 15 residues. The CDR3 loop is CASSQQGATNEKLFF. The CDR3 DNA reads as TGTGCCAGCAGTCAACAGGGGGCAACTAATGAAAAACTGTTTTTT. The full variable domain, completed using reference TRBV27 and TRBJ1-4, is EAQVTQNPRYLITVTGKKLTVTCSQNMNHEYMSWYRQDPGLGLRQIYYSMNVEVTDKGDVPEGYKVSRKEKRNFPLILESPSPNQTSLYFCASSQQGATNEKLFFGSGTQLSVL.

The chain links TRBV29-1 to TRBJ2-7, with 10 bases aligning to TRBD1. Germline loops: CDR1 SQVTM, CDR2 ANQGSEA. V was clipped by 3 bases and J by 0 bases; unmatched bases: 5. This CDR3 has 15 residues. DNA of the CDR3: TGCAGCGTTGACTCCGGACAGGGGGACTCCTACGAGCAGTACTTC. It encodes CSVDSGQGDSYEQYF.

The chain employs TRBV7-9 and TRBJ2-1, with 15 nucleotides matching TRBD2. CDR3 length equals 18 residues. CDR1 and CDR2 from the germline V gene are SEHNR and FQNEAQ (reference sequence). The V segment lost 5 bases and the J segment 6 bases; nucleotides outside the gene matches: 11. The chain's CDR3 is CASSAGLAGGLLGNEQFF. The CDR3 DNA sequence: TGTGCCAGCAGCGCCGGACTAGCGGGGGGGCTATTAGGCAATGAGCAGTTCTTC. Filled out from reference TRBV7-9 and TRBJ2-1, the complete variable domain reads DTGVSQNPRHKITKRGQNVTFRCDPISEHNRLYWYRQTLGQGPEFLTYFQNEAQLEKSRLLSDRFSAERPKGSFSTLEIQRTEQGDSAMYLCASSAGLAGGLLGNEQFFGPGTRLTVL.

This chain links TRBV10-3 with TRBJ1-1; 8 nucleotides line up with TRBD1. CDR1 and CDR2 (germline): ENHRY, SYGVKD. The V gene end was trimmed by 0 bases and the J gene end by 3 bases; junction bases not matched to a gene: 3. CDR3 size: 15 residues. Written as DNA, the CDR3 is TGTGCCATCAGTGAGTCAGGACAGGGTGACACTGAAGCTTTCTTT. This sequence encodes CAISESGQGDTEAFF.

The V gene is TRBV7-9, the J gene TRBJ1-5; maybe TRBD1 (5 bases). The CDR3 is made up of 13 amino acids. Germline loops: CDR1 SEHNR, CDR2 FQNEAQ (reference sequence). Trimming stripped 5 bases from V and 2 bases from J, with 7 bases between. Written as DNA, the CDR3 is TGTGCCAGCAGCCGGGACGGCAATCAGCCCCAGCATTTT. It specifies CASSRDGNQPQHF. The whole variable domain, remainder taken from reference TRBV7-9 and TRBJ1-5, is DTGVSQNPRHKITKRGQNVTFRCDPISEHNRLYWYRQTLGQGPEFLTYFQNEAQLEKSRLLSDRFSAERPKGSFSTLEIQRTEQGDSAMYLCASSRDGNQPQHFGDGTRLSIL.

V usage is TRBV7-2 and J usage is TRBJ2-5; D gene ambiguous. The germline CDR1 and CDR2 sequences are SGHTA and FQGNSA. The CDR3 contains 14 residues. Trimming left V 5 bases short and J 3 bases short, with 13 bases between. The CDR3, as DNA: TGTGCCAGCAGCCCGCAGGCAGACAAAGAGACCCAGTACTTC. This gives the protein CASSPQADKETQYF.

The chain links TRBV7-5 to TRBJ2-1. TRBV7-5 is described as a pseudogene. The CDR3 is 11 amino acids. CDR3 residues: CVRSLMDEQFF. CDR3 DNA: TGTGTCAGAAGCTTAATGGATGAGCAGTTCTTC.

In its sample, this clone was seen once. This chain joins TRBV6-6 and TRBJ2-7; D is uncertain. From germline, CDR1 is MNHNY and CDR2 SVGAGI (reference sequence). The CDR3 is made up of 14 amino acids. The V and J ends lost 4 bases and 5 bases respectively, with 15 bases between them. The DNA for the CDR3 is TGTGCCAGCAGTTTCTCACCCTCCAGAGACGAGCAGTACTTC. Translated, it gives CASSFSPSRDEQYF.

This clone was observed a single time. The CDR3 reads CATSRGGGSTDTQYF. DNA of the CDR3: TGTGCCACCAGCAGAGGAGGGGGGAGCACAGATACGCAGTATTTT. V usage is TRBV15 and J usage is TRBJ2-3; perhaps D is TRBD1 or TRBD2 (6 bases each). Trimming removed 1 base at V and 0 bases at J, with 8 bases between. CDR3 length: 15 amino acids. Germline CDR1 and CDR2: LNHNV and YYDKDF (reference sequence).

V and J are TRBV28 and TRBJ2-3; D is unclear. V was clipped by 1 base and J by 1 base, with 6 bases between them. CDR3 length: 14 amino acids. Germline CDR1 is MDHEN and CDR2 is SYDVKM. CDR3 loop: CASSLSGRTDTQYF. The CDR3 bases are TGTGCCAGCAGTTTATCTGGTCGCACAGATACGCAGTATTTT. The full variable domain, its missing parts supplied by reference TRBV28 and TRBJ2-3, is DVKVTQSSRYLVKRTGEKVFLECVQDMDHENMFWYRQDPGLGLRLIYFSYDVKMKEKGDIPEGYSVSREKKERFSLILESASTNQTSMYLCASSLSGRTDTQYFGPGTRLTVL.